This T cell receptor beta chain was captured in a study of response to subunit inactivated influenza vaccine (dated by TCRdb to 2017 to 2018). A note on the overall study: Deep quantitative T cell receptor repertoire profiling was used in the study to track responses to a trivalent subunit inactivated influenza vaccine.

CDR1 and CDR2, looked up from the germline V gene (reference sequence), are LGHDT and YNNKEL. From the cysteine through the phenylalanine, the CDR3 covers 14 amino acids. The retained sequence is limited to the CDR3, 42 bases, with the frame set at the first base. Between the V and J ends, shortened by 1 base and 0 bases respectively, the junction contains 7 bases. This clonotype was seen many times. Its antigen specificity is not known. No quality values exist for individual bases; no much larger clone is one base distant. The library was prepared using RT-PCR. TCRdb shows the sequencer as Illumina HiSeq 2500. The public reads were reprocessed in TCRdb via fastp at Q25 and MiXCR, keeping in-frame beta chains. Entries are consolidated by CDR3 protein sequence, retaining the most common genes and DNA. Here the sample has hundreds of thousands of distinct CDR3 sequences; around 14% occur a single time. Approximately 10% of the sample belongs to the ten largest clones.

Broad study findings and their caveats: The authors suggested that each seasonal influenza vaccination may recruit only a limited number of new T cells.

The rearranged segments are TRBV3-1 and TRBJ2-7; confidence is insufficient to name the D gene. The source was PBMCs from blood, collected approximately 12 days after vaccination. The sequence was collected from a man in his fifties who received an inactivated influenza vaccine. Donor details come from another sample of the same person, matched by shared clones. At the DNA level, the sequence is TGTGCCAGCAGCCAAGGAATTAGCTCCTACGAGCAGTACTTC. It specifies CASSQGISSYEQYF.